These 31 T cell receptor beta chains originate from one sample sequenced in a study of cytotoxic CD8 clonotypes in ibrutinib-treated CLL. Assay: immunoSEQ multiplex PCR; the TCRdb copy retains only in-frame clones and omits some. The sample lists about 50,000 clones, 50% to 70% occurring once. The sequencing here drew on PBMCs, taken at disease progression, from a patient treated with ibrutinib. The receptors come from a human donor with chronic lymphocytic leukemia.

This clone has a handful of counts. J is TRBJ2-5 and V is TRBV28; TRBD2 aligns across 10 bases. The CDR3 is 15 amino acids. The germline gives CDR1 MDHEN, CDR2 SYDVKM. V shed 2 bases and J 3 bases; nucleotides not matched to a gene: 3. The CDR3 nucleotides read TGTGCCAGCAGTTTACCACTAGCGGGAAAAGAGACCCAGTACTTC. It translates to CASSLPLAGKETQYF.

The chain employs TRBV7-9 and TRBJ2-7; D is uncertain. The V gene lost 0 bases and the J gene lost 4 bases, with 4 bases spanning the gap. The CDR3 consists of 12 residues. Germline V gene data show CDR1 as SEHNR and CDR2 as FQNEAQ (reference sequence). The CDR3 region has the DNA TGTGCCAGCAGCTTAGCGAAATACGAGCAGTACTTC. The encoded protein is CASSLAKYEQYF.

This clone was seen a few times. The CDR3, as DNA: TGTGCCAGCAGCCAGGGAACGGGGGCTAACACCGGGGAGCTGTTTTTT. Translating gives CASSQGTGANTGELFF. The chain employs TRBV7-9 and TRBJ2-2; D tentatively fits TRBD1 or TRBD2 (6 bases each). The CDR3 covers 16 residues. V lost 5 bases to trimming and J lost 2 bases, with 15 bases between them. The germline V gene encodes CDR1 SEHNR and CDR2 FQNEAQ (reference sequence).

The chain combines TRBV5-6 with TRBJ2-7; 9 bases fit TRBD1. The CDR3 has 13 amino acids. The V segment lost 4 bases and the J segment 5 bases; nucleotides outside the gene matches: 4. Germline V gives CDR1 SGHDT, CDR2 YYEEEE. CDR3 region: CASSMRDRDEQYF. The CDR3 bases are TGTGCCAGCAGCATGAGGGACAGGGACGAGCAGTACTTC.

This clone came up a few times. CDR3 DNA sequence: TGTGCCAGCAGCCAAGATTCGGGACTCCAAGAGACCCAGTACTTC. Protein: CASSQDSGLQETQYF. The chain links TRBV4-2 to TRBJ2-5, with a weak D call TRBD2 (6 bases). Germline CDR1 reads LGHNA; CDR2 reads YNFKEQ. The CDR3 runs 15 residues. Trimming stripped 0 bases from V and 1 base from J, with 9 bases between.

This clone occurred once. The V gene is TRBV7-9, the J gene TRBJ1-4; 7 nucleotides line up with TRBD1. The CDR3 spans 14 residues. V shed 6 bases, J shed 8 bases, and the junction held 9 bases outside the gene matches. Germline V lookup: CDR1 SEHNR, CDR2 FQNEAQ (reference sequence). DNA of the CDR3: TGTGCCAGCAGTGCTAGACAGGGAGACGAAAAACTGTTTTTT. It encodes CASSARQGDEKLFF.

There are many counts of this clone. The chain is built from TRBV7-2 and TRBJ1-5; D remains unclear. The CDR3 has 16 residues. The V end lost 5 bases, the J end lost 1 base, and 15 bases lay between the germline ends. Germline CDR1 SGHTA, CDR2 FQGNSA. The CDR3 here is CASSPHGVGSNQPQHF. CDR3 in DNA: TGTGCCAGCAGCCCGCACGGGGTTGGCAGCAATCAGCCCCAGCATTTT.

This clone has more than one count but fewer than ten. This chain's CDR3 is CASSEVLAGGYNEQFF. CDR3 nucleotide sequence: TGTGCCAGCAGTGAAGTCCTAGCGGGGGGCTACAATGAGCAGTTCTTC. V and J are TRBV6-1 and TRBJ2-1, with 11 bases fitting TRBD2. The germline CDR1 and CDR2 sequences are MNHNS and SASEGT. V lost 1 base and J lost 3; bases outside the gene matches: 2. The CDR3 is made up of 16 amino acids.

This clone was detected a few times. The rearrangement uses TRBV25-1 and TRBJ2-3; the D gene is possibly TRBD1 (5 bases). In germline, CDR1 is MGHDK, CDR2 SYGVNS. Trimming took off 6 bases at V and 2 bases at J, with 12 bases between the two ends. This CDR3 region has 14 residues. The CDR3 reads CASSRAGFTDTQYF. CDR3 DNA sequence: TGTGCCAGCAGCAGGGCAGGGTTCACAGATACGCAGTATTTT.

This clone came up once. The chain carries TRBV5-6 and TRBJ1-1, with D perhaps TRBD1 (6 bases). The length of the CDR3 is 14 residues. Trimming left V 3 bases short and J 6 bases short, with 15 bases between. Germline V CDR1 and CDR2: SGHDT, YYEEEE. This chain's CDR3 is CASSSGGGVPEAFF. The CDR3 DNA is TGTGCCAGCAGCTCCGGAGGGGGGGTGCCTGAAGCTTTCTTT.

This chain links TRBV6-1 with TRBJ2-7, with TRBD1 matching 7 bases. The germline V gene encodes CDR1 MNHNS and CDR2 SASEGT. There are 13 residues in the CDR3. With V trimmed by 6 bases and J by 6 bases, 8 bases remained unmatched. The CDR3 nucleotides read TGTGCCAGCAGAGTAGACAGGGTGGGCGAGCAGTACTTC. It codes for CASRVDRVGEQYF.

The CDR3 DNA is TGTGCCAGCAGTGAAAGGTTCTCCCTCGGGAGGAATGAGCAGTTCTTC. Translated, it gives CASSERFSLGRNEQFF. The chain has TRBV2 and TRBJ2-1; TRBD2 matches 7 bases. Trimming removed 2 bases from V and 7 bases from J; junction bases left unmatched: 11. CDR1 is SNHLY and CDR2 is FYNNEI in the germline V gene. CDR3 length equals 16 residues.

The rearrangement joins TRBV30 to TRBJ1-6; tentative D call: TRBD1 (6 bases). The CDR3 has 17 amino acids. Germline CDR1 GTSNPN, CDR2 SVGIG (reference sequence). V lost 3 bases to trimming and J lost 7 bases, with 22 bases between them. CDR3 loop: CAWSSIPTGTTNSPLHF. CDR3 nucleotides: TGTGCCTGGAGCTCGATACCGACCGGGACAACCAATTCACCCCTCCACTTT.

Details on this clone: The junction departs from germline at one end; a sequencing error may be responsible. The CDR3 region is CAWSPGQVGFYAF. The CDR3 DNA sequence: TGTGCCTGGAGCCCCGGACAGGTGGGATTTTACGCCTTC. This chain links TRBV30 with TRBJ1-2; 7 positions match TRBD1. CDR1 and CDR2 from the germline V gene are GTSNPN and SVGIG (reference sequence). The CDR3 runs 13 residues.

The chain carries TRBV5-1 and TRBJ1-3; D gene ambiguous. The CDR3 length is 14 residues. Trimming took off 4 bases at V and 4 bases at J, with 12 bases between the two ends. Germline loops: CDR1 SGHRS, CDR2 YFSETQ. The CDR3 region is CASSPTVSGNTIYF. In DNA form, the CDR3 reads TGCGCCAGCAGCCCGACTGTATCGGGAAACACCATATATTTT. The complete variable domain, with remaining parts taken from reference TRBV5-1 and TRBJ1-3, reads KAGVTQTPRYLIKTRGQQVTLSCSPISGHRSVSWYQQTPGQGLQFLFEYFSETQRNKGNFPGRFSGRQFSNSRSEMNVSTLELGDSALYLCASSPTVSGNTIYFGEGSWLTVV.

V gene TRBV27 combines with J gene TRBJ2-3, with 10 bases matching TRBD1. V was clipped by 6 bases and J by 2 bases; unmatched bases: 14. CDR3 length: 18 residues. Per the germline V gene, CDR1 is MNHEY and CDR2 is SMNVEV (reference sequence). The CDR3 loop reads CASRRQGAIAGYTDTQYF. CDR3 nucleotides: TGTGCCAGCAGGAGACAGGGGGCTATCGCGGGATACACAGATACGCAGTATTTT.

The chain employs TRBV29-1 and TRBJ1-5, with 7 bases fitting TRBD1. Germline loops: CDR1 SQVTM, CDR2 ANQGSEA. The V and J ends lost 4 bases and 4 bases, in that order; junction bases with no gene match: 19. The CDR3 totals 18 residues. This chain's CDR3 is CSVVPPDREEGWNQPQHF. Here the CDR3 DNA reads TGCAGCGTTGTCCCCCCTGACAGGGAGGAAGGTTGGAATCAGCCCCAGCATTTT.

J is TRBJ1-1 and V is TRBV19, with TRBD1 matching over 10 bases. CDR3 size: 13 residues. V trimming: 2 bases; J trimming: 11 bases; junction bases outside the gene matches: 5. Germline values: CDR1 LNHDA, CDR2 SQIVND (reference sequence). The CDR3 coding sequence is TGTGCCAGTAGTATACCGGGACAGGGGTTTGCTTTCTTT. Protein: CASSIPGQGFAFF. Looking up the rest from reference TRBV19 and TRBJ1-1 gives the full variable domain: DGGITQSPKYLFRKEGQNVTLSCEQNLNHDAMYWYRQDPGQGLRLIYYSQIVNDFQKGDIAEGYSVSREKKESFPLTVTSAQKNPTAFYLCASSIPGQGFAFFGQGTRLTVV.

Only a few counts were recorded for this clone. The rearrangement uses TRBV5-1 and TRBJ1-1; the D is unclear. This CDR3 region has 13 residues. CDR1 and CDR2 (germline): SGHRS, YFSETQ. V was trimmed by 4 bases and J by 11 bases, leaving 18 bases between them. The CDR3 DNA follows: TGCGCCAGCAGCCAAGATGAAATGGGGTGGGCTTTCTTT. It specifies CASSQDEMGWAFF. Complete variable domain (other parts from reference TRBV5-1 and TRBJ1-1): KAGVTQTPRYLIKTRGQQVTLSCSPISGHRSVSWYQQTPGQGLQFLFEYFSETQRNKGNFPGRFSGRQFSNSRSEMNVSTLELGDSALYLCASSQDEMGWAFFGQGTRLTVV.

The chain uses TRBV4-3 and TRBJ2-1; TRBD2 aligns across 10 bases. The CDR3 is made up of 15 amino acids. CDR1 and CDR2 from the germline V gene are LGHNA and YSLEER. V was pared by 2 bases and J by 4 bases, with 2 bases of the junction left unmatched. CDR3 in amino acids: CASSQISGRYNEQFF. DNA for the CDR3: TGCGCCAGCAGCCAAATTAGCGGGAGGTACAATGAGCAGTTCTTC.

The chain combines TRBV19 with TRBJ1-1; the D gene is possibly TRBD1 (5 bases). Germline V gives CDR1 LNHDA, CDR2 SQIVND (reference sequence). The length of the CDR3 is 16 residues. Trimming took off 5 bases at V and 1 base at J, with 17 bases between the two ends. The CDR3 DNA reads as TGTGCCAGTAGTCTCCGGGTAGACAGCGGGAACACTGAAGCTTTCTTT. Its translation: CASSLRVDSGNTEAFF.

In this sample, this clone turned up a few times. The rearrangement links TRBV13 to TRBJ2-7; unclear D gene. Trimming pared 5 bases from V and 2 bases from J, leaving 19 bases between. Germline values: CDR1 PRHDT, CDR2 FYEKMQ (reference sequence). The CDR3 sequence is 16 residues long. The CDR3 nucleotides are TGTGCCAGCAGCCCCCCCCGATCTGACCTCCCCTACGAGCAGTACTTC. As protein: CASSPPRSDLPYEQYF.

This chain connects TRBV2 to TRBJ1-3, with TRBD1 as a possible D gene (5 bases). Per germline, CDR1 SNHLY and CDR2 FYNNEI. The length of the CDR3 is 14 residues. Deletions cut 5 bases from V and 11 bases from J, with 19 bases between. CDR3 DNA: TGTGCCAGCAGTAGGGACTGGCGCGAAGCAGCCATATATTTT. Residues: CASSRDWREAAIYF.

Notes on this clone: Other DNA sequences in this sample translate to the same CDR3. The J gene is TRBJ2-7, the V gene TRBV11-2; unclear D gene. Between the trimmed V and J ends, which lost 5 bases and 3 bases, there was a span of 11 bases. CDR1 and CDR2 (germline): SGHAT, FQNNGV. The CDR3 runs to 13 residues. This CDR3 is CASSRERSYEQYF. DNA of the CDR3: TGTGCCAGCAGCCGCGAACGGAGCTACGAGCAGTACTTC.

The V gene is TRBV7-8, the J gene TRBJ2-2; D possibly matches TRBD1 or TRBD2 (5 bases each). The CDR3 is 15 amino acids. Trimming took 5 bases from V and 9 from J, leaving 19 bases between them. Germline V gene sequence: CDR1 SGHVS, CDR2 FQNEAQ. The CDR3 DNA reads TGTGCCAGCAGCCCCGGGACCATTGGTGATCGGGAGCTGTTTTTT. It translates to CASSPGTIGDRELFF.

J is TRBJ2-7 and V is TRBV5-1, with TRBD2 matching 8 bases. The V gene end was trimmed by 0 bases and the J gene end by 2 bases; junction bases not matched to a gene: 7. The CDR3 loop spans 16 amino acids. The germline CDR1 and CDR2 sequences are SGHRS and YFSETQ. CDR3 amino acids: CASSLGGAGATYEQYF. CDR3 DNA: TGCGCCAGCAGCTTGGGAGGAGCGGGGGCCACCTACGAGCAGTACTTC.

V usage is TRBV28 and J usage is TRBJ2-5, with 11 bases identical to TRBD1. J lost 4 bases, V lost 6 bases, and 4 bases had no gene match. Germline V CDR1 and CDR2: MDHEN, SYDVKM. The CDR3 loop spans 14 amino acids. CDR3 coding DNA: TGTGCCAGCAGCAAGGACAGGGGGCGAGAGACCCAGTACTTC. Encoded protein: CASSKDRGRETQYF.

The chain combines TRBV7-2 with TRBJ2-7; TRBD2 matches at 13 bases. Germline trimming cut 3 bases from V and 5 bases from J; bases unmatched to any gene: 4. The CDR3 has 15 residues. CDR1 and CDR2 (germline): SGHTA, FQGNSA. The CDR3 region has the DNA TGTGCCAGCAGCTTTACTAGCGGGGGGGCCCACGAGCAGTACTTC. This encodes CASSFTSGGAHEQYF.

The chain employs TRBV6-1 and TRBJ1-3; 7 bases line up with TRBD1. The CDR3 has 14 amino acids. The V segment lost 7 bases and the J segment 4 bases; nucleotides outside the gene matches: 7. CDR1 is MNHNS and CDR2 is SASEGT in the germline V gene. The CDR3 spells CASTSTGLGNTIYF. In DNA form, the CDR3 reads TGTGCCAGCACCTCGACAGGGTTGGGAAACACCATATATTTT.

J is TRBJ2-7 and V is TRBV6-7; D not resolved. TRBV6-7 is an ORF; its function is uncertain. The CDR3 has 12 residues. V was shortened by 6 bases and J by 4 bases, with 10 bases between the two germline ends. CDR3: CASSPSRYEQYF. The CDR3 coding sequence is TGTGCCAGCAGCCCCTCCAGGTACGAGCAGTACTTC.

The chain links TRBV2 to TRBJ1-6; maybe TRBD1 (6 bases). The ends were cut back, 3 bases at V and 6 bases at J, with 15 bases in the middle. CDR3 size: 16 residues. CDR1 is SNHLY and CDR2 is FYNNEI in the germline V gene. The CDR3 DNA is TGTGCCAGCAGTGACAGGGGCCTAGGGTTTAATTCACCCCTCCACTTT. It translates to CASSDRGLGFNSPLHF.